This entry describes one T cell receptor (beta chain). This clone was seen only once. Its antigen is unknown. Base qualities are missing; no much larger clone stands one base away. Collaborating institutions collected whole blood in K2EDTA tubes following their own protocols. For TCRbeta analysis, collaborators shipped samples in one of three forms: frozen whole blood, isolated PBMCs, or DNA extracted from either of those sample types. This entry comes from a study of blood T cell repertoires in COVID-19 (dated by TCRdb to the early 2020s). General notes on the study: Samples from collaborators originated in the United States, Italy and Spain and spanned both the acute and convalescent phases of COVID-19. The repertoires were released in a freely available public database intended as a resource for research on the immune response to SARS-CoV-2. A de-identified subject ID, COVID-19 status, age in years and sex were almost always included in the sample metadata. Where HLA class I and class II types were available, the types were taken from metadata supplied by the sample provider, not from assay-based typing. The samples were drawn from the first 160 participants of the ongoing ImmuneRACE study and from some 1,300 subjects provided by 6 global collaborators. Subjects who had been exposed to COVID-19, were actively infected with it, or had recovered from it provided the deeply sampled blood TCRbeta repertoires that made up the dataset. The material from the prospective study consisted of cDNA or gDNA derived from T cells, B-cell-depleted T cells, or PBMCs.

What the research found in general, with its limitations: The quantity of clinical and demographic metadata differed by source and by participant and was supplied without curation.

Trimming at the junction amounts to 6 bases on V and 7 bases on J, and the germline ends lie 16 bases apart. CDR1 is given as SQVTM and CDR2 as ANQGSEA, both from the germline V gene. The CDR3 numbers 13 residues from cysteine through phenylalanine. Only the CDR3 portion is preserved as DNA: 39 bases, with reading frame beginning at the first base. TCRbeta CDR3 regions were amplified from genomic DNA using the immunoSEQ Assay, a bias-controlled multiplex PCR. The study's own analysis went as follows. Within the assay, amplification of reference gene primers was used to estimate how many nucleated cells each sample contained. To quantify the absolute abundance of each unique TCRbeta CDR3 rearrangement, sequence reads were collapsed and filtered. Productive Simpson clonality was computed per sample as the square root of Simpson's diversity index over productive rearrangements. This is the immuneACCESS table as TCRdb keeps it, with only in-frame sequences that have V and J called. A part of the clones is gone; compared with another copy, unresolved V genes explain less than half, and the rest is unexplained. The DNA was the basis for D and trimming; V, J and clone size are from that table. For this sample the table gives about 220,000 clones, of which approximately 82% were detected only once. The ten most abundant clones make up around 3.5% of the sample.

Recombination joined TRBV29-1 with TRBJ2-1; tentative D gene TRBD2, with 5 bases matching. The sequencing input was peripheral blood. This receptor was identified in a woman of 80 years or more with acute or convalescent COVID-19. The sequenced DNA: TGCAGCGTCGCTTCAACGGGGTCGAATGAGCAGTTCTTC. Translation gives CSVASTGSNEQFF.